This T cell receptor (beta chain) was sequenced for a study of T cell clusters in autoimmune cytopenias (dated by TCRdb to the late 2010s). A note on the overall study: Per sample, TRB sequencing gave a median depth of approximately 54,000 reads and a median of approximately 2,400 distinct TRB clonotypes. In autoimmune cytopenia patients, peripheral blood TRB and IGH repertoires were sequenced during active disease and over treatment follow-up, together with healthy, CLL and autoimmune hepatitis controls. The goal of the study was to determine whether autoimmune cytopenia patients have a disease-specific immune repertoire signature that could serve as a blood-based biomarker. Points the paper makes about the study in general: Shifts in the TRB repertoire, including less even repertoires in secondary cytopenia and CLL, were mostly a reflection of lymphoma bias and not of autoimmunity. Healthy donors had almost three times as many exclusive TRB clusters as active autoimmune hepatitis patients, a finding consistent with an autoimmunity-wide signature. GLIPH suggested that primary autoimmune cytopenia patients lacked physiological T cell clusters: 45 to 55 clusters were exclusive to healthy donors versus some 18 exclusive to patients. The T cell clusters were defined in silico only, and their functional role remained to be validated experimentally. In the comparison of secondary cytopenia with CLL, no cluster-lack signature showed up, apparently because the dominant lymphoma-associated repertoire masked the signature.

In regard to this clonotype: Which antigen it targets is not known.

For each sample, TRB amplification used roughly 270 ng of peripheral blood genomic DNA, equal to about 38,000 genome equivalents. TRB rearrangements were amplified by multiplex PCR using a touch-down protocol with TRB-A and TRB-B primer pools mixed in one tube. Illumina adapters and sample indices were added to the amplicons through two consecutive PCR reactions performed with Phusion HS II polymerase. The amplicons were gel-purified using the NucleoSpin Gel and PCR Clean-up kit, after which quantification was performed by Qubit and quality was checked on an Agilent 2100 Bioanalyzer. Sequencing of the libraries was performed on an Illumina MiSeq with 600-cycle, single-indexed, paired-end runs. The published analysis was carried out like this. MiXCR version 2.1.12, together with the default MiXCR reference library, was used to align and assemble the TRB reads. A clone was defined by each unique CDR3 nucleotide sequence, and the analysis included only productive sequences with two or more reads. Alpha-parameterized diversity profiles (alpha 0 to 5), including the Shannon (alpha 1) and Simpson (alpha 2) indices, were computed with an R script to assess repertoire diversity. Combinatorial TRB VJ usage was computed with the tcR package and compared between cohorts by principal component analysis with ade4. GLIPH was used to cluster TCRbeta CDR3s in pairs of cohorts matched for age and read depth, and a Wilcoxon test was used to compare cluster frequencies. TCRdb reprocessed the public reads and reports one entry per CDR3 protein sequence, without DNA. V and J calls and clone size were set by TCRdb, not the authors. The sample's own table lists thousands of distinct CDR3 sequences. The ten biggest clones cover 3% to 3.5% of the sample.

The CDR3 covers 17 residues, taking in both the cysteine and the phenylalanine. The protein alone is recorded here. For CDR1 and CDR2, the germline V gene (reference sequence) lists LNHDA and SQIVND. The sequencing input was peripheral blood. The chain couples TRBV19 to TRBJ2-1; TCRdb reports TRBD1, a call that lacks DNA to check it against. The sequence derives from a human donor with an autoimmune cytopenia or autoimmune hepatitis (not recorded which). The encoded CDR3 is CASSIRGVLAPPNEQFF.